This T cell receptor beta chain stems from a study of blood T cell repertoires in COVID-19. Overall study: COVID-19 samples from acute and convalescent phases originated in the United States, Italy and Spain. PBMCs, B-cell-depleted T cells, or T cells provided the cDNA or gDNA that made up the material.

Authors' analysis steps: Nucleated cell number was recorded as an estimate derived from reference gene primer amplification. Assay used: immunoSEQ multiplex PCR; TCRdb lists only in-frame clones, some missing. D and trimming come from the DNA, and the V and J calls and clone size come from that table. The sample lists about 70,000 clones; roughly nine tenths were seen once. Trimming cost V 6 bases and J 2 bases; bases outside gene matches: 1. From germline, CDR1 is MNHEY and CDR2 SMNVEV (reference sequence). This CDR3 is 13 amino acids long. Sequenced material: peripheral blood. The chain couples TRBV27 to TRBJ2-3; 8 bases fit TRBD2. The origin of this receptor is a man aged 50 or older with acute or convalescent COVID-19. CDR3 residues: CASRRGVTDTQYF. CDR3 DNA sequence: TGTGCCAGCAGGCGGGGGGTCACAGATACGCAGTATTTT.